This record covers a single T cell receptor beta chain. The antigen is unknown. The data were obtained in a study of graft-versus-host responses after intestinal transplantation. The study, taken as a whole, reports: The study associated peak circulating GvH clone levels with early post-transplant HvG declines. In recipient marrow, GvH clones were found, and some appeared first in ileum or blood.

Some clones are missing from TCRdb's copy, which holds only in-frame ones; the method was immunoSEQ multiplex PCR. The data show tens of thousands of clones, with about 94% seen just once and 0.15% to 0.2% held by the top ten. CDR1 and CDR2 from the germline V gene are SGHRS and YFSETQ. The CDR3 length is 14 residues. V was pared by 0 bases and J by 3 bases, with 1 base of the junction left unmatched. This sequence originates from a human donor who was the organ donor for an intestinal transplant. Sequenced here: unstimulated CD4+ T cells sorted from spleen or lymph node cells, sampled before transplant. The chain employs TRBV5-1 and TRBJ2-7; 9 bases fit TRBD1. CDR3 DNA: TGCGCCAGCAGCTTGGGGACAGGGGTCTACGAGCAGTACTTC. This codes for CASSLGTGVYEQYF.